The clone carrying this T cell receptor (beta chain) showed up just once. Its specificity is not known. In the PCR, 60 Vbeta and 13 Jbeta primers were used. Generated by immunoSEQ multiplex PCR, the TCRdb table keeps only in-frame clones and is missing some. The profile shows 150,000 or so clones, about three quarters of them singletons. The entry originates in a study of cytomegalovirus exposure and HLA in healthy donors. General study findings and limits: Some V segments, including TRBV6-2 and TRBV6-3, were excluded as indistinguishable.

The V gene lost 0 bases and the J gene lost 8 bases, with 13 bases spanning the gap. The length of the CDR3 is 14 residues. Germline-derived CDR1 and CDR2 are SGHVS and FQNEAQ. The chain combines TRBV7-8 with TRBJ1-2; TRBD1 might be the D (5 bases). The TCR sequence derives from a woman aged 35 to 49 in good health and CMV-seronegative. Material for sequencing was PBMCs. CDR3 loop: CASSLAPQGEGYTF. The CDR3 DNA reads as TGTGCCAGCAGCTTAGCGCCCCAGGGTGAGGGCTACACCTTC.